Shown below are 15 T cell receptor beta chains from a single sample sequenced in a study of blood T cells in healthy people across ages. With a J-beta primer mix and a sample-barcoded 5' primer, a second PCR ran 7 to 11 cycles. TCRdb reprocessed the 5' RACE reads with MiXCR, giving one entry per CDR3 protein. The sample lists hundreds of thousands of distinct CDR3 sequences; about half were seen once. Specimen: blood. The receptors stem from a woman aged 55 to 70 in good health.

The chain combines TRBV6-5 with TRBJ2-1, with TRBD2 identical over 14 bases. The CDR3 consists of 15 residues. The J segment lost 9 bases and the V segment lost 6 bases, leaving 7 bases of the junction unmatched. Germline V gene sequence: CDR1 MNHEY, CDR2 SVGAGI. The CDR3 nucleotides read TGTGCCAGCAGCAAGGGACTAGCGGGAGCTTTTGAGCAGTTCTTC. This gives the protein CASSKGLAGAFEQFF.

This clonotype was counted a single time. The V gene is TRBV20-1, the J gene TRBJ2-4; a weak D match, TRBD2 (5 bases). CDR3 length equals 15 residues. V lost 3 bases and J lost 4, with 16 bases in between. CDR1 and CDR2 (germline): DFQATT, SNEGSKA (reference sequence). The CDR3 region has the DNA TGCAGTGCTAGTCCGTGGGAGTCCAGTAAAAACATTCAGTACTTC. Its translation: CSASPWESSKNIQYF.

This clonotype was detected many times. The chain links TRBV7-2 to TRBJ2-6; 10 bases fit TRBD2. The trim removed 5 bases at V and 1 base at J, leaving 5 bases unmatched. Per the germline V gene, CDR1 is SGHTA and CDR2 is FQGNSA. This CDR3 has 17 amino acids. The CDR3 reads CASSRSGRKSGANVLTF. The CDR3 region has the DNA TGTGCCAGCAGCCGTAGCGGGAGGAAATCTGGGGCCAACGTCCTGACTTTC.

This clonotype is a singleton in its sample. The junction does not match germline at one end; this may be a read error. The chain carries TRBV29-1 and TRBJ1-1, with unresolved D. This CDR3 spans 13 amino acids. Germline values: CDR1 SQVTM, CDR2 ANQGSEA. The CDR3 here is CSVEKNPNTEAFF. CDR3 nucleotides: TGCAGTGTTGAAAAGAACCCGAACACTGAAGCTTTCTTT.

The chain combines TRBV29-1 with TRBJ1-1; D is unclear. The CDR3 is made up of 13 amino acids. The V end was cut by 7 bases, the J end by 5 bases, with 17 bases between. Germline CDR1 reads SQVTM; CDR2 reads ANQGSEA. DNA of the CDR3: TGCAGCGCCCTCCCGGCTCTGGGGACTGAAGCTTTCTTT. This gives the protein CSALPALGTEAFF.

This clonotype was recorded a few times. The chain joins TRBV7-3 to TRBJ2-6; maybe TRBD1 (5 bases). CDR3 length: 16 amino acids. The germline V and J ends were trimmed by 3 bases and 0 bases, with 9 bases remaining between them. Germline V gene sequence: CDR1 SGHTA, CDR2 FQGTGA. The CDR3 is CASSFDSTSGANVLTF. The CDR3 DNA follows: TGTGCCAGCAGCTTTGACAGCACCTCTGGGGCCAACGTCCTGACTTTC. Full variable domain (outside the CDR3, taken from reference TRBV7-3 and TRBJ2-6): GAGVSQTPSNKVTEKGKYVELRCDPISGHTALYWYRQSLGQGPEFLIYFQGTGAADDSGLPNDRFFAVRPEGSVSTLKIQRTERGDSAVYLCASSFDSTSGANVLTFGAGSRLTVL.

This chain uses TRBV3-1 with TRBJ1-6, with unresolved D. Looked up from germline, CDR1 is LGHDT and CDR2 is YNNKEL (reference sequence). Trimming shortened V by 4 bases and J by 4 bases, and 8 bases separated the two germline ends. The CDR3 is made up of 14 amino acids. Here the CDR3 DNA reads TGTGCCAGCAGCCGACGGACTTATAATTCACCCCTCCACTTT. Translated: CASSRRTYNSPLHF.

The rearrangement uses TRBV6-5 and TRBJ1-1; D ambiguous. The CDR3 runs to 15 residues. Germline loops: CDR1 MNHEY, CDR2 SVGAGI. V lost 0 bases and J lost 4, with 12 bases in between. The CDR3 nucleotides read TGTGCCAGCAGTTACTCGACCTCCTCGGGCACTGAAGCTTTCTTT. Translated, it gives CASSYSTSSGTEAFF.

The J gene is TRBJ2-4, the V gene TRBV27; tentatively, D is TRBD1 (6 bases). The J call may not be correct, given that the DNA end is closer to TRBJ2-7. The CDR3 totals 14 residues. Looked up from germline, CDR1 is MNHEY and CDR2 is SMNVEV (reference sequence). The CDR3 sequence is CASSLRKAGDEQYF. CDR3 coding DNA: TGTGCCAGCAGTCTCCGTAAGGCAGGGGACGAGCAGTACTTC.

This chain links TRBV7-6 with TRBJ2-1; TRBD1 or TRBD2 may be the D gene (5 bases each). This CDR3 has 15 amino acids. The V end lost 0 bases, the J end lost 3 bases, and 9 bases lay between the germline ends. The germline V gene has CDR1 SGHVS and CDR2 FNYEAQ. In nucleotides, the CDR3 is TGTGCCAGCAGCTTAGCGGGGACCAACTACAATGAGCAGTTCTTC. This gives the protein CASSLAGTNYNEQFF.

This clonotype was counted a single time. This chain connects TRBV30 to TRBJ1-6, with D unresolved. V was pared by 7 bases and J by 7 bases, with 11 bases between. The CDR3 is made up of 12 amino acids. Germline loops: CDR1 GTSNPN, CDR2 SVGIG (reference sequence). The CDR3 region is CAFSLSNSPLHF. As DNA, the CDR3 is TGTGCCTTCAGTCTCTCCAATTCACCCCTCCACTTT.

The CDR3: CASSLLGQTITDTQYF. Written as DNA, the CDR3 is TGTGCCAGCAGCCTCCTAGGACAGACCATCACAGATACGCAGTATTTT. The chain has TRBV14 and TRBJ2-3; maybe TRBD1 (6 bases). The CDR3 is 16 amino acids. V lost 4 bases and J lost 2, with 16 bases in between. CDR1 SGHDN and CDR2 FVKESK come from the germline V gene. Looking up the rest from reference TRBV14 and TRBJ2-3 gives the full variable domain: EAGVTQFPSHSVIEKGQTVTLRCDPISGHDNLYWYRRVMGKEIKFLLHFVKESKQDESGMPNNRFLAERTGGTYSTLKVQPAELEDSGVYFCASSLLGQTITDTQYFGPGTRLTVL.

The rearrangement joins TRBV6-5 to TRBJ1-2; 10 positions agree with TRBD1. Unmatched junction bases numbered 15, after V lost 6 bases and J lost 8 bases. This CDR3 has 16 amino acids. The germline CDR1 and CDR2 sequences are MNHEY and SVGAGI. The CDR3 protein is CASRIGRDRGPRGYTF. The CDR3, as DNA: TGTGCCAGCAGAATTGGGCGGGACAGGGGTCCGAGAGGCTACACCTTC.

The chain recombines TRBV10-3 with TRBJ2-1, with TRBD2 matching 11 bases. After removal of 10 bases from V and 2 bases from J, the junction contained 7 bases not matched to a gene. The CDR3 contains 15 residues. Looked up from germline, CDR1 is ENHRY and CDR2 is SYGVKD. CDR3 coding DNA: TGTGCCACCCTCCTGACTAGCGGGGCCTACAATGAGCAGTTCTTC. This codes for CATLLTSGAYNEQFF.

The V call is TRBV15, the J call TRBJ1-2; D call uncertain. The CDR3 extends over 14 amino acids. V was shortened by 1 base and J by 6 bases, with 12 bases between the two germline ends. Germline assignment: CDR1 LNHNV and CDR2 YYDKDF (reference sequence). CDR3 nucleotide sequence: TGTGCCACCAGCAGAGGAGTCGGATGGAATGGCTACACCTTC. This sequence encodes CATSRGVGWNGYTF. The full variable domain, rest sourced from reference TRBV15 and TRBJ1-2, is DAMVIQNPRYQVTQFGKPVTLSCSQTLNHNVMYWYQQKSSQAPKLLFHYYDKDFNNEADTPDNFQSRRPNTSFCFLDIRSPGLGDTAMYLCATSRGVGWNGYTFGSGTRLTVV.